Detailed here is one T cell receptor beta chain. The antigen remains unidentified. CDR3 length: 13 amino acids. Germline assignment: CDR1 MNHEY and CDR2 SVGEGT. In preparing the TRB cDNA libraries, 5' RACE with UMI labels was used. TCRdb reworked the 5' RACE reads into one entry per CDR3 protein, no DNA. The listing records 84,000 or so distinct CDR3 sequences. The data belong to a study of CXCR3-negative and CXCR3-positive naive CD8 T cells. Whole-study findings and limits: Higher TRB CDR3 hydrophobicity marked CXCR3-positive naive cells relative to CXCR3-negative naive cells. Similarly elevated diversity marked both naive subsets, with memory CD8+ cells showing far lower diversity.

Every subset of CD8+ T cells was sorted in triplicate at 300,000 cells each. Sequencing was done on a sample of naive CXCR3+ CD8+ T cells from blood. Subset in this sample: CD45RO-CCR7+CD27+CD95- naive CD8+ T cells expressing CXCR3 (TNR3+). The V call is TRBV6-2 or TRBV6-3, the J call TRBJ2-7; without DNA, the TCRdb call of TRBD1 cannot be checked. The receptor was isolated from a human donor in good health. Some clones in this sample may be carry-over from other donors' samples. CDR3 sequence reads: CASDPGGLYEQYF.